This passage covers 8 T cell receptor beta chains from one sample sequenced in a study of blood T cell repertoires in COVID-19. Assay: immunoSEQ multiplex PCR; the TCRdb copy retains only in-frame clones and omits some. The sample lists about 100,000 clones; around nine tenths were seen once. The sequenced sample consisted of peripheral blood. The receptor set was obtained from a woman older than 75 with acute or convalescent COVID-19.

This sequence joins TRBV19 and TRBJ1-4; 9 bases fit TRBD1. Germline loops: CDR1 LNHDA, CDR2 SQIVND (reference sequence). This CDR3 contains 15 residues. Germline trimming cut 3 bases from V and 8 bases from J; bases unmatched to any gene: 7. CDR3 DNA: TGTGCCAGTAGTATTAGAGGGACAGGGAGGGAAAAACTGTTTTTT. As protein: CASSIRGTGREKLFF.

The chain joins TRBV29-1 to TRBJ1-5, with TRBD1 matching over 10 bases. Per germline, CDR1 SQVTM and CDR2 ANQGSEA. Trimming took 6 bases from V and 4 from J; bases not matched to a gene: 15. The CDR3 is made up of 17 amino acids. The CDR3 spells CSVVLMFGQGGNQPQHF. Written as DNA, the CDR3 is TGCAGCGTCGTCTTGATGTTTGGACAGGGGGGGAATCAGCCCCAGCATTTT.

The chain recombines TRBV7-9 with TRBJ2-5; 8 bases fit TRBD1. The V and J ends lost 2 bases and 3 bases, in that order; junction bases with no gene match: 8. The length of the CDR3 is 16 residues. Germline CDR1 is SEHNR and CDR2 is FQNEAQ (reference sequence). The chain's CDR3 is CASSLPRGRGEETQYF. The CDR3 DNA reads as TGTGCCAGCAGCTTACCCAGGGGGCGCGGGGAAGAGACCCAGTACTTC.

The chain is built from TRBV4-3 and TRBJ1-1; tentative D call: TRBD1 (6 bases). The ends were cut back, 2 bases at V and 0 bases at J, with 10 bases in the middle. There are 15 residues in the CDR3. Germline assignment: CDR1 LGHNA and CDR2 YSLEER. The DNA for the CDR3 is TGCGCCAGCAGCCAAAGACAGGCCTTGAACACTGAAGCTTTCTTT. Protein sequence: CASSQRQALNTEAFF.

This chain uses TRBV6-7 with TRBJ1-2; D is undetermined. TRBV6-7 is flagged as an ORF with uncertain function. Trimming stripped 4 bases from V and 4 bases from J, with 16 bases between. This CDR3 has 15 amino acids. The CDR3 bases are TGTGCCAGCAGTTCTACACCCGAGGAGGGCTATGGCTACACCTTC. Residues: CASSSTPEEGYGYTF.

The chain is built from TRBV20-1 and TRBJ2-4; TRBD1 might be the D (6 bases). V dropped 5 bases and J dropped 6 bases, with 8 bases sitting between them. The CDR3 spans 11 residues. The V gene's germline CDR1 is DFQATT and CDR2 SNEGSKA (reference sequence). CDR3 loop: CSASTGNIQYF. The CDR3 nucleotides are TGCAGTGCTTCGACAGGAAACATTCAGTACTTC.

The chain employs TRBV3-1 (or the pseudogene TRBV3-2) and TRBJ2-1; TRBD2 is a possible D gene (6 bases). Trimming pared 4 bases from V and 10 bases from J, leaving 14 bases between. The CDR3 length is 13 residues. Germline-derived CDR1 and CDR2 are LGHDT and YNNKEL (reference sequence). This CDR3 is CASSLRGGVEQFF. CDR3 DNA: TGTGCCAGCAGCCTTCGTGGAGGGGTAGAGCAGTTCTTC.

This rearrangement joins TRBV7-2 to TRBJ2-1; 7 nucleotides agree with TRBD2. V shed 6 bases and J 4 bases; nucleotides not matched to a gene: 3. Germline V gene lookup returns CDR1 SGHTA and CDR2 FQGNSA. This CDR3 region has 13 residues. The CDR3: CASRLAEYNEQFF. CDR3 in DNA: TGTGCCAGCAGGCTAGCGGAATACAATGAGCAGTTCTTC.